This T cell receptor beta chain appears in the sequencing data of a study of T cells after yellow fever vaccination. Study results and caveats: In post-booster samples, most primary-vaccination clones reappeared (under 98% CD4, roughly 89% CD8). A limited proportion of clonotypes was detected within both the CD4 and CD8 compartments.

UMIs were added to TCR cDNA along with a universal primer site when it was made by 5'RACE template switching. Each CDR3 protein gets one entry after TCRdb re-called the 5' RACE reads with MiXCR. The sample comprises 500,000 to 650,000 distinct CDR3 sequences, about 12% of which are singletons, and around 14% rests with the top ten. Germline V gives CDR1 SGHNT, CDR2 YYREEE (reference sequence). CDR3 size: 15 residues. With 4 bases clipped from V and 1 base from J, the junction kept 5 bases outside the gene matches. As concerns this clonotype: The antigen is unknown.

This specimen consisted of PBMCs, obtained on the day of the yellow fever booster vaccination. The clonotype was recovered from a man aged 25 to 40 who received the YFV17D yellow fever vaccine. The chain combines TRBV5-4 with TRBJ2-7; 10 nucleotides align to TRBD1. CDR3 nucleotide sequence: TGTGCCAGCAGCCAGGACAGGGGGACATCCTACGAGCAGTACTTC. The encoded protein is CASSQDRGTSYEQYF.